A selection of T cell receptor beta chains follows, all from one sample in a study of siplizumab effects on memory and regulatory T cells. The method was immunoSEQ multiplex PCR; TCRdb's version includes in-frame clones alone and lacks a portion of them. The sample has just over 50,000 clones, about 97% seen once. Sequencing was performed on naive CD4+ T cells sorted from blood. Receptors were obtained from a human donor in good health. Both conserved end residues are part of each CDR3. A D gene is named only where the DNA matches it firmly. Only some rows state a clone size, as once, few, many or a class for expanded clones.

>TRBJ1-1|TRBD1|TRBV10-3|.
TGTGCCATCAGTGCGACGGGACAGGGGAAGATGAACACTGAAGCTTTCTTT
CAISATGQGKMNTEAFF
>TRBJ2-7|.|TRBV11-3|.
TGTGCCAGCAGCTTACGGTCTGGCGGAGCCTACGAGCAGTACTTC
CASSLRSGGAYEQYF
>TRBJ2-3|TRBD1|TRBV11-3|.
TGTGCCAGCTCGGACAGGGGATTTCCCCGCACAGATACGCAGTATTTT
CASSDRGFPRTDTQYF
>TRBJ2-4|TRBD2|TRBV10-3|.
TGTGCCATCAGTGGGTCACCCCTTCTAGCGGCCCCACCGGACATTCAGTACTTC
CAISGSPLLAAPPDIQYF
>TRBJ2-2|.|TRBV4-2|.
TGTGCCAGCAGCCGTCGGGACTCAGGAACCGGGGAGCTGTTTTTT
CASSRRDSGTGELFF
>TRBJ1-2|.|TRBV5-4|.
TGTGCCAGCAGCTTGGTTGGACAGTCCTCCTATGGCTACACCTTC
CASSLVGQSSYGYTF
>TRBJ1-1|TRBD1|TRBV10-3|.
TGTGCCACGTCCCGGGACAGGGTGATGAACACTGAAGCTTTCTTT
CATSRDRVMNTEAFF
>TRBJ1-5|.|TRBV28|.
TGTGCCAGCAGTTTAATGAGCAATCAGCCCCAGCATTTT
CASSLMSNQPQHF
>TRBJ1-3|TRBD1|TRBV5-6|.
TGTGCCAGCAGCTTGGTGGACAGGGTTGGAAACACCATATATTTT
CASSLVDRVGNTIYF
>TRBJ1-1|.|TRBV18|.
TGTGCCAGCTCACCTCGAATCCAGGGGAGATCCGCTGAAGCTTTCTTT
CASSPRIQGRSAEAFF
>TRBJ1-2|TRBD1|TRBV5-1|.
TGCGCCAGCAGCTCGGGCCGGACAGGGCTCTATGGCTACACCTTC
CASSSGRTGLYGYTF
>TRBJ2-3|.|TRBV5-1|.
TGCGCCAGCAGCACCTCGGGGCCGGGCACAGATACGCAGTATTTT
CASSTSGPGTDTQYF
>TRBJ1-1|.|TRBV6-1|once
TGTGCCAGCAGTGGCGAAGGGGCGAATGTGGCTTTCTTT
CASSGEGANVAFF
>TRBJ1-1|TRBD1|TRBV7-9|.
TGTGCCAGCAGCTTAGAAACAGGGGGCCCGGCTGAAGCTTTCTTT
CASSLETGGPAEAFF